One sample yielded the 5 T cell receptor beta chains listed below, sequenced in a study of siplizumab effects on memory and regulatory T cells. TCRdb's table, derived via immunoSEQ multiplex PCR, lists solely in-frame clones and lacks some. The data hold some 75,000 clones, with 85% to 95% observed a single time. The material sequenced was CD8+ T cells sorted from blood. These receptors all stem from a human donor in good health.

This rearrangement joins TRBV5-5 to TRBJ2-7, with D perhaps TRBD2 (5 bases). The germline V gene encodes CDR1 SGHKS and CDR2 YYEKEE (reference sequence). There are 15 residues in the CDR3. V was pared by 4 bases and J by 3 bases, with 17 bases between. The CDR3 coding sequence is TGTGCCAGCAGCCCTATGTCCTCGGCGGGCTACGAGCAGTACTTC. Its protein is CASSPMSSAGYEQYF.

The genes are TRBV2 and TRBJ1-2; 9 nucleotides align to TRBD1. CDR3 size: 11 residues. Per germline, CDR1 SNHLY and CDR2 FYNNEI. The ends lost 11 bases at V and 8 bases at J; junction bases unmatched: 6. Here the CDR3 reads CAGHRGRGYTF. CDR3 nucleotides: TGTGCCGGACACAGGGGGCGAGGCTACACCTTC.

On this clone itself: Within the sample, other DNA sequences also encode this same CDR3. The rearrangement joins TRBV6-5 to TRBJ2-1; D gene ambiguous. Germline lookup yields CDR1 MNHEY and CDR2 SVGAGI. Trimming cost V 0 bases and J 7 bases, with 1 base left between them. This CDR3 is built from 11 residues. CDR3 sequence reads: CASSYSNEQFF. CDR3 DNA sequence: TGTGCCAGCAGTTACTCAAATGAGCAGTTCTTC.

The V call is TRBV4-3, the J call TRBJ2-7, with TRBD1 identical over 7 bases. CDR1 and CDR2 (germline): LGHNA, YSLEER. This CDR3 region has 15 residues. The J segment lost 3 bases and the V segment lost 2 bases, leaving 7 bases of the junction unmatched. The CDR3 region is CASSQRQGEHYEQYF. DNA for the CDR3: TGCGCCAGCAGCCAAAGACAGGGAGAACACTACGAGCAGTACTTC.

This chain links TRBV29-1 with TRBJ1-3, with D hard to call. The V end lost 5 bases, the J end lost 3 bases, and 8 bases lay between the germline ends. Germline CDR1 and CDR2: SQVTM and ANQGSEA. The CDR3 loop spans 12 amino acids. The CDR3 DNA sequence: TGCAGCGTTTCCGAAGATGGAAACACCATATATTTT. Residues: CSVSEDGNTIYF.